Listed here is a single T cell receptor beta chain. It has no known antigen specificity. The read is 3 residues too short to cover the CDR3 end, so that end is filled in from the germline J gene. TCR beta CDR3 regions were amplified by multiplex PCR using the immunoSEQ assay from an average of 1200 ng genomic DNA per sample. Primer bias was corrected in the assay by using a complete synthetic TCR repertoire to establish an amplification baseline. The amplicons were sequenced on the Illumina platform. The study's own analysis went as follows. Sequences were error-corrected by clustering with frequency ratios and a modified nearest-neighbor algorithm and were then analyzed in the immunoSEQ Analyzer with IMGT gene definitions. At each rarefaction depth, TCR richness and evenness were averaged across 20 rarefaction repeats, and any sample with fewer sequences than the depth was left out. Wilcoxon rank sum tests with FDR correction were used to compare relative abundances of V, D and J genes between the groups. An intraclass correlation of 95% to 97% for TCR richness and an average of around 76% across about 66 gene segments were obtained from the blinded duplicates. This immuneACCESS table, as held by TCRdb, lists in-frame sequences with V and J called but not all clones. Of the missing ones, under half trace to an unresolved V gene in checked studies; the others have no known cause. That table gives V, J and clone size, and the DNA gave D and trimming. The sample's records list 35,000 to 45,000 clones. The top ten constitute roughly 1.2% of the sample.

This record comes from a study of T cells in women clearing cervical HPV infection (dated by TCRdb to the late 2010s). Regarding the study in general: The cases were some 27 women with histologically confirmed HPV16-related CIN3 or worse, and 2 of these cases were invasive cancers. For cases, a median interval of about 150 days, with an interquartile range of roughly 80 to 200 days, was observed between lesion detection and blood sampling. Blood from cases was collected at the visit where the lesion was first found, while blood from controls was collected once the infection could no longer be detected. Since only a few of the women had HLA typing available, the possibility that HLA type was acting as a confounder could not be ruled out. Cases and controls were matched on age within five years and on year of sample collection. Median age was roughly 35 years in cases versus around 40 in controls, and baseline characteristics did not differ significantly. The parent cohort enrolled 10,000 or so women aged 18 or older in Guanacaste, Costa Rica, during about 1992 to 1994 and followed them for less than 9 years. The exploratory proof-of-principle case-control study was nested within the Guanacaste HPV Natural History Study in Costa Rica and compared TCR repertoires across cervical HPV16 outcomes. Five blinded duplicates per group were added as quality controls, giving around 60 samples: 50 or so participants and some ten replicates. The 20 to 25 controls were women who cleared a single incident HPV16 infection within 12 months without developing precancer or cancer. What the work shows at the level of the full study, not this receptor alone: Cases were distinguished from controls with an estimated AUC of approximately 0.79 by random forest classifiers combining richness and V gene abundances. The cross-sectional design could not show whether associations preceded infection or resulted from it; effector/memory subsets and HPV-specific T cells were not isolated. Because T-cell numbers per sample were unknown, differences in richness could reflect varying T-cell content rather than repertoire biology. Cases had lower TRBV6-7 relative abundance than controls (approximately 0.11% versus 0.16%; Bonferroni P = 0.0008). TCR repertoire richness was significantly higher in CIN3+ cases than in controls across sequencing depths, while evenness did not differ.

Every participant had a single incident cervical HPV16 infection, and prevalent HPV16 infections were excluded. Cervical HPV DNA was detected by MY09/MY11 PCR, and genotyping was performed by dot-blot hybridization. Approximately 15 mL of heparinized blood were centrifuged, and the buffy coat was aliquoted, frozen at -30°C, then stored at -80°C. QIAGEN kits were used to extract genomic DNA from buffy coat specimens. From the germline V gene, CDR1 is MNHEY and CDR2 is SVGEGT. From V the trimming removes 4 bases and from J it removes 3 bases, while the gene matches leave 9 bases of the junction unaccounted for. From cysteine to phenylalanine, the CDR3 is 16 amino acids long. Shown are 39 bases from within the CDR3, in frame from base 1.

Recombination joined TRBV6-2 or TRBV6-3 with TRBJ1-5; TRBD1 agrees with 7 junctional bases. This TCR derives from a woman between 18 and 70 years old with a cervical HPV16 infection that either progressed to CIN3+ or cleared (not recorded which). Specimen: blood buffy coat. The encoded CDR3 is CASSSRQGQLNQPQHF. The CDR3 DNA, read in part, is TGTGCCAGCAGTTCTCGACAGGGACAGCTCAATCAGCCC.